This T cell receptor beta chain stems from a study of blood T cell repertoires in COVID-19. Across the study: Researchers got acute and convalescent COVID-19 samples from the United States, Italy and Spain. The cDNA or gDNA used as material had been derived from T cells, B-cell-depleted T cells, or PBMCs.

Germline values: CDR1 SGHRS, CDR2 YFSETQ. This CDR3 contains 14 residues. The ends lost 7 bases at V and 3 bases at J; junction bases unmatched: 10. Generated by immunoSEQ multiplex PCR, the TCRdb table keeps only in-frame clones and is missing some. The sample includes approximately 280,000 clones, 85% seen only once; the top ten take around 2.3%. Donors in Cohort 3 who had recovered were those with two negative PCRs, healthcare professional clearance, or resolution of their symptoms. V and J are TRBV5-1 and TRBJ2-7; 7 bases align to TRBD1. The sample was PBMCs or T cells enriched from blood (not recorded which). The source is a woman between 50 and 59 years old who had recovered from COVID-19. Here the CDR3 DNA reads TGCGCCAGCGGCTACTGGGACAGTTTCTACGAGCAGTACTTC. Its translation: CASGYWDSFYEQYF.